One and the same sample provided the 26 T cell receptor beta chains below, sequenced in a study of T cells in Graves' hyperthyroidism and ophthalmopathy. RNA transcripts served as the template for amplifying TCR beta CDR3 regions. The HTBI primer set drove a first-round RT-PCR of the TCR CDR3. Each CDR3 protein gets one entry after TCRdb re-called the multiplex PCR reads with MiXCR. The sample records hundreds of thousands of distinct CDR3 sequences, around a third being singletons. Sequencing used blood. These receptor sequences come from a woman aged 40 to 50 with Graves' hyperthyroidism.

Concerning this clonotype: This may be a read error: a much more frequent sequence differs by one nucleotide. The chain joins TRBV19 to TRBJ1-1; D is perhaps TRBD1 (6 bases). The CDR3 is made up of 14 amino acids. Germline V gene data show CDR1 as LNHDA and CDR2 as SQIVND (reference sequence). Here the CDR3 reads CASFDRRMNTGAFF. The CDR3 nucleotides read TGTGCCAGTTTTGACAGGAGAATGAACACTGGAGCTTTCTTT.

The rearrangement links TRBV10-3 to TRBJ2-5, with 8 bases identical to TRBD1. V lost 2 bases and J lost 5; bases outside the gene matches: 16. In germline, CDR1 is ENHRY, CDR2 SYGVKD. The CDR3 sequence is 18 residues long. In nucleotides, the CDR3 is TGTGCCATCAGTGAGAAAGTGGACAGGGACGGGAGAGTCGAGACCCAGTACTTC. Its protein product is CAISEKVDRDGRVETQYF.

The chain couples TRBV20-1 to TRBJ2-7; weak D call: TRBD2 (6 bases). CDR3 length: 14 amino acids. Trimming took 6 bases from V and 0 from J, leaving 15 bases between them. CDR1 is DFQATT and CDR2 is SNEGSKA in the germline V gene (reference sequence). CDR3 loop: CSAPGTPSSYEQYF. The CDR3 bases are TGCAGTGCGCCCGGGACTCCGAGCTCCTACGAGCAGTACTTC.

This clonotype was counted many times. V usage is TRBV10-3 and J usage is TRBJ1-1; D is ambiguous. V lost 4 bases and J lost 2, with 11 bases in between. The CDR3 extends over 14 amino acids. CDR1 is ENHRY and CDR2 is SYGVKD in the germline V gene. CDR3 DNA: TGTGCCATCAGTGGGGTAGGTTTAAACACTGAAGCTTTCTTT. Protein sequence: CAISGVGLNTEAFF.

This clonotype was detected only a few times. CDR3 nucleotides: TGCGCCAGCAGCACCCTACAGGGCGACTATGGCTACACCTTC. It specifies CASSTLQGDYGYTF. The chain recombines TRBV4-3 with TRBJ1-2, with D possibly TRBD1 on 6 matching bases. V was cut by 5 bases and J by 3 bases, with 13 bases left in between. CDR3 length equals 14 residues. Looked up from germline, CDR1 is LGHNA and CDR2 is YSLEER.

Note on this clonotype: Mismatch with germline at one junction end may stem from a read error. The V call is TRBV10-3, the J call TRBJ1-5, with 7 nucleotides matching TRBD1. CDR3 length equals 17 residues. Germline V gene sequence: CDR1 ENHRY, CDR2 SYGVKD. CDR3 region: CASSARGDRNSNQPQHF. CDR3 DNA: TGTGCCAGCAGTGCCCGCGGGGACAGAAATAGCAATCAGCCCCAGCATTTT.

The chain has TRBV10-1 and TRBJ1-1; D perhaps matches TRBD1 (5 bases). This CDR3 contains 13 residues. V was shortened by 7 bases and J by 0 bases, with 9 bases between the two germline ends. Germline loops: CDR1 WNHNN, CDR2 SYGVQD (reference sequence). Written as DNA, the CDR3 is TGCGCCAGCATGGGACCGATGAACACTGAAGCTTTCTTT. Translation: CASMGPMNTEAFF.

The rearrangement links TRBV19 to TRBJ2-2, with 8 bases identical to TRBD1. Germline V lookup: CDR1 LNHDA, CDR2 SQIVND (reference sequence). The CDR3 covers 15 residues. Trimming took 3 bases from V and 6 from J; bases not matched to a gene: 6. The CDR3 coding sequence is TGTGCCAGTAGTATGGGGCAGGGGGCCGCCGGGGAGCTGTTTTTT. It translates to CASSMGQGAAGELFF.

This clonotype was detected ten times or more. This chain connects TRBV15 to TRBJ1-5; D is uncertain. This CDR3 contains 15 residues. Germline CDR1 is LNHNV and CDR2 is YYDKDF (reference sequence). V lost 0 bases, J lost 4 bases, and 10 bases lay in between. DNA for the CDR3: TGTGCCACCAGCAGAGATCTCGGGGATAATCAGCCCCAGCATTTT. Residues: CATSRDLGDNQPQHF.

CDR3 in amino acids: CASSSPGEKETQYF. CDR3 nucleotides: TGTGCCAGCAGCTCACCAGGGGAAAAAGAGACCCAGTACTTC. The chain joins TRBV7-8 to TRBJ2-5, with D tentatively TRBD1 (6 bases). Trimming left V 4 bases short and J 3 bases short, with 12 bases between. The CDR3 is 14 amino acids. From germline, CDR1 is SGHVS and CDR2 FQNEAQ.

This clonotype was seen ten or more times. This rearrangement joins TRBV20-1 to TRBJ2-7; TRBD1 might be the D (6 bases). CDR3 length: 12 residues. V was cut by 2 bases and J by 6 bases, with 11 bases left in between. Germline values: CDR1 DFQATT, CDR2 SNEGSKA (reference sequence). The CDR3 region is CSARPTGLEQYF. Written as DNA, the CDR3 is TGCAGTGCTAGACCGACAGGACTCGAGCAGTACTTC.

This clonotype was detected only a few times. For the CDR3, the DNA is TGTGCCAGTAGGTTCGACACGGGCTCCTACGAGCAGTACTTC. Encoded protein: CASRFDTGSYEQYF. V is TRBV19 and J is TRBJ2-7; D not certain. Trimming stripped 6 bases from V and 0 bases from J, with 12 bases between. Germline CDR1 reads LNHDA; CDR2 reads SQIVND (reference sequence). The CDR3 loop spans 14 amino acids.

The rearrangement joins TRBV6-1 to TRBJ2-6, with TRBD2 identical over 8 bases. The J segment lost 2 bases and the V segment lost 3 bases, leaving 6 bases of the junction unmatched. Per germline, CDR1 MNHNS and CDR2 SASEGT. This CDR3 contains 17 residues. DNA for the CDR3: TGTGCCAGCAGTGAGATCGCGGGGGGCGCTGGGGCCAACGTCCTGACTTTC. Translation: CASSEIAGGAGANVLTF.

In regard to this clonotype: The conserved phenylalanine or tryptophan normally closing the CDR3 is absent here, so this likely arose from a read error. It is unclear where the CDR3 begins or ends on the DNA, so no DNA is shown, and the CDR3 is as TCRdb lists it. The rearrangement joins TRBV7-2 to TRBJ2-5. CDR1 and CDR2 from the germline V gene are SGHTA and FQGNSA. The CDR3 region is 8 residues in length, termini included. The chain's CDR3 is CASSLAFR.

This clonotype was seen a handful of times. V and J are TRBV27 and TRBJ2-5, with D unclear. CDR3 length: 13 residues. V was pared by 5 bases and J by 5 bases, with 12 bases between. Germline CDR1 and CDR2: MNHEY and SMNVEV (reference sequence). The CDR3 protein is CASSPRMRETQYF. As DNA, the CDR3 is TGTGCCAGCAGTCCCCGTATGAGGGAGACCCAGTACTTC.

This clonotype showed up just a few times. This rearrangement joins TRBV6-5 to TRBJ1-2; perhaps TRBD1 as D (6 bases). This CDR3 is 18 amino acids long. V dropped 2 bases and J dropped 7 bases, with 26 bases sitting between them. Germline loops: CDR1 MNHEY, CDR2 SVGAGI. The CDR3 loop is CASSYAVVSFGGGVGYTF. The CDR3 DNA follows: TGTGCCAGCAGTTACGCCGTTGTTTCCTTCGGGGGGGGCGTTGGCTACACCTTC.

In its sample, this clonotype was seen many times. CDR3 in DNA: TGTGCCATCAGGGAACTAGCGCCTAACACCGGGGAGCTGTTTTTT. Translated: CAIRELAPNTGELFF. J is TRBJ2-2 and V is TRBV10-3; 7 positions agree with TRBD2. The CDR3 runs to 15 residues. CDR1 and CDR2 from the germline V gene are ENHRY and SYGVKD. V lost 6 bases to trimming and J lost 2 bases; unmatched junction nucleotides: 6.

Ten or more counts support this clonotype. This chain links TRBV19 with TRBJ2-5, with a weak D call TRBD1 (6 bases). The CDR3 totals 12 residues. From germline, CDR1 is LNHDA and CDR2 SQIVND (reference sequence). The V end was cut by 4 bases, the J end by 5 bases, with 8 bases between. DNA of the CDR3: TGTGCCAGTAGTAACGACAGGGAGACCCAGTACTTC. Its protein product is CASSNDRETQYF.

The sample holds many counts of this clonotype. CDR3 sequence (DNA): TGCAGTGCTAGGGACCCAGATGGCAATCAGCCCCAGCATTTT. Translation: CSARDPDGNQPQHF. This sequence joins TRBV20-1 and TRBJ1-5; D is undetermined. Looked up from germline, CDR1 is DFQATT and CDR2 is SNEGSKA (reference sequence). The V gene lost 3 bases and the J gene lost 2 bases, with 11 bases spanning the gap. CDR3 length equals 14 residues.

The rearrangement links TRBV27 to TRBJ2-7; D gene uncertain. Trimming stripped 2 bases from V and 3 bases from J, with 17 bases between. This CDR3 comprises 16 residues. CDR1 and CDR2 from the germline V gene are MNHEY and SMNVEV (reference sequence). CDR3 nucleotide sequence: TGTGCCAGCAGTTTACTTCCGGAGCTACCGGACTACGAGCAGTACTTC. It specifies CASSLLPELPDYEQYF.

V gene TRBV20-1 combines with J gene TRBJ2-7; a weak D match, TRBD1 (5 bases). Germline V CDR1 and CDR2: DFQATT, SNEGSKA (reference sequence). This CDR3 contains 15 residues. The V end was cut by 0 bases, the J end by 5 bases, with 17 bases between. CDR3 coding DNA: TGCAGTGCTAGAGATTTATTTCAGGGCACCCACGAGCAGTACTTC. It yields the protein CSARDLFQGTHEQYF.

The chain uses TRBV5-1 and TRBJ1-1, with 9 bases aligning to TRBD1. After removal of 1 base from V and 6 bases from J, the junction contained 10 bases not matched to a gene. The CDR3 contains 16 residues. The V gene's germline CDR1 is SGHRS and CDR2 YFSETQ. For the CDR3, the DNA is TGCGCCAGCAGCTTGTCCGGGACAGGGAATTTCGCTGAAGCTTTCTTT. This codes for CASSLSGTGNFAEAFF.

The sample holds a few counts of this clonotype. The chain joins TRBV6-2 or TRBV6-3 to TRBJ2-3; D unresolved. The CDR3 has 12 amino acids. The V and J ends lost 6 bases and 2 bases respectively, with 6 bases between them. Germline V gene sequence: CDR1 MNHEY, CDR2 SVGEGT. Here the CDR3 reads CASRPSTDTQYF. The CDR3 region has the DNA TGTGCCAGCAGACCCTCCACAGATACGCAGTATTTT.

The rearrangement links TRBV18 to TRBJ2-2; D is possibly TRBD2 (6 bases). V lost 6 bases and J lost 7, with 12 bases in between. Germline V lookup: CDR1 KGHSH, CDR2 LQKENI. The length of the CDR3 is 13 residues. The CDR3 region is CASSRDGNGELFF. CDR3 nucleotides: TGTGCCAGCTCGCGGGACGGTAACGGGGAGCTGTTTTTT.

CDR3 amino acids: CASSSTPTEDTQYF. As DNA, the CDR3 is TGTGCCAGCAGCTCAACTCCGACAGAAGATACGCAGTATTTT. The chain combines TRBV7-3 with TRBJ2-3, with a tentative D call TRBD1 (5 bases). Germline V gene lookup returns CDR1 SGHTA and CDR2 FQGTGA. CDR3 length: 14 amino acids. Trimming removed 4 bases from V and 5 bases from J, with 13 bases in between.

This clonotype occurred a few times. The chain carries TRBV25-1 and TRBJ2-2, with D hard to call. Germline-derived CDR1 and CDR2 are MGHDK and SYGVNS. V lost 9 bases and J 5 bases, leaving 10 bases between the germline ends. The CDR3 is 12 amino acids. This CDR3 is CARNLGTGELFF. For the CDR3, the DNA is TGTGCCAGAAATTTAGGGACCGGGGAGCTGTTTTTT.